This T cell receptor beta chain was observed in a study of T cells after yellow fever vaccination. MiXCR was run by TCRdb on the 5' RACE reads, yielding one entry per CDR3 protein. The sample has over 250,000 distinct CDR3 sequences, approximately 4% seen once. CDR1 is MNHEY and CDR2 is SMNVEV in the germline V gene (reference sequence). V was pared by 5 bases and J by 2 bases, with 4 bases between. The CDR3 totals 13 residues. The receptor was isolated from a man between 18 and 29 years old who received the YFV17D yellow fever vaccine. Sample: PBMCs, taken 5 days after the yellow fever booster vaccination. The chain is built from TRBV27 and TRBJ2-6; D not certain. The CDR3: CASSRPGANVLTF. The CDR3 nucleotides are TGTGCCAGCAGTCGACCTGGGGCCAACGTCCTGACTTTC.